This paragraph reports one T cell receptor (beta chain). Authors' methods: Cell counts per sample came from amplifying reference gene primers. The table came from immunoSEQ multiplex PCR; TCRdb's copy has only in-frame clones and leaves some out. V and J calls and clone size are as listed in that table; D and trimming were resolved from the DNA. The sample lists 250,000 or so clones; 80% to 85% were seen once. The sample is drawn from a study of blood T cell repertoires in COVID-19. Study-level information: The United States, Italy and Spain supplied acute and convalescent COVID-19 samples. T cells, B-cell-depleted T cells, or PBMCs provided the cDNA or gDNA that served as material.

The CDR3 is 16 amino acids. The V end lost 0 bases, the J end lost 7 bases, and 16 bases lay between the germline ends. CDR1 and CDR2 (germline): PRHDT, FYEKMQ (reference sequence). This TCR derives from a woman aged 18-29 years with acute or convalescent COVID-19. The specimen was peripheral blood. This chain links TRBV13 with TRBJ1-5; D perhaps matches TRBD1 (6 bases). The CDR3 DNA is TGTGCCAGCAGCTTAGGCGGCCGGGGGGCGGGCCAGCCCCAGCATTTT. This codes for CASSLGGRGAGQPQHF.